This T cell receptor (beta chain) was identified during a study of breast tumors, draining lymph nodes, adjacent tissues. General study points: The lymph node origin of tumor T cells was framed as consistent with a hypothesis, not demonstrated. Tumors had less TCR diversity than lymph nodes, more than nontumor tissue. Luminal-like breast cancer showed significantly greater tumor-nontumor repertoire similarity than basal-like breast cancer did.

The lymph nodes were axillary draining lymph nodes from breast cancer patients. Concerning this clonotype itself: The antigen remains unidentified.

TCRdb fed the multiplex PCR reads into MiXCR, producing one record per CDR3 protein. The sample shows under 85,000 distinct CDR3 sequences, under 25% of them seen only once. Trimming pared 0 bases from V and 0 bases from J, leaving 27 bases between. The CDR3 runs to 22 residues. Per germline, CDR1 SGDLS and CDR2 YYNGEE. The specimen was axillary lymph node tissue. This chain connects TRBV9 to TRBJ2-2; D is possibly TRBD2 (6 bases). The sequence came from a female donor with breast cancer. Some clones in this sample may be carry-over from other donors' samples. Written as DNA, the CDR3 is TGTGCCAGCAGCGTAGCTCAAGAGTGGGACTCCACCTATAGTTCGAACACCGGGGAGCTGTTTTTT. Protein: CASSVAQEWDSTYSSNTGELFF.